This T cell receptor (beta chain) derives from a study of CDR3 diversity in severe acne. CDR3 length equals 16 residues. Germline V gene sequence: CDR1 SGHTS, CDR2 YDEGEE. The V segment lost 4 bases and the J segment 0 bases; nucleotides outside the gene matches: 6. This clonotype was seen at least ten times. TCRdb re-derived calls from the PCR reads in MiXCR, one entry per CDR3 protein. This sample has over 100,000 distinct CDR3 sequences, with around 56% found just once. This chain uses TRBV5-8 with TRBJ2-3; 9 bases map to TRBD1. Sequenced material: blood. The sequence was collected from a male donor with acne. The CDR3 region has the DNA TGTGCCAGCAGCCTTCCCGGGACAGGGAGCACAGATACGCAGTATTTT. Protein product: CASSLPGTGSTDTQYF.